One and the same sample provided the 27 T cell receptor beta chains below, sequenced in a study of T cells after yellow fever vaccination. Each CDR3 protein gets one entry after TCRdb re-called the 5' RACE reads with MiXCR. This sample has 300,000 to 450,000 distinct CDR3 sequences, with less than 9.5% found just once. Sample: PBMCs, taken around 45 days after the first yellow fever vaccination. These receptors were taken from a man between 18 and 29 years old who received the YFV17D yellow fever vaccine.

The sample holds a few counts of this clonotype. The V gene is TRBV29-1, the J gene TRBJ2-3, with 10 bases lining up with TRBD2. The CDR3 sequence is 15 residues long. V trimming: 1 base; J trimming: 8 bases; junction bases outside the gene matches: 9. Germline V gene sequence: CDR1 SQVTM, CDR2 ANQGSEA. CDR3 nucleotides: TGCAGCGTTGAAGTAGCTAGCGGGGGTTGGGGTACGCAGTATTTT. It specifies CSVEVASGGWGTQYF.

At least ten counts were recorded for this clonotype. The V and J genes are TRBV20-1 and TRBJ1-1; weak D call: TRBD1 (6 bases). The CDR3 runs to 13 residues. Trimming shortened V by 2 bases and J by 2 bases, and 9 bases separated the two germline ends. Germline V CDR1 and CDR2: DFQATT, SNEGSKA (reference sequence). The CDR3 here is CSARRRGNTEAFF. For the CDR3, the DNA is TGCAGTGCTAGACGCAGGGGTAACACTGAAGCTTTCTTT.

This clonotype was seen a handful of times. The chain joins TRBV7-2 to TRBJ1-2, with a possible D match to TRBD1 (5 bases). The length of the CDR3 is 15 residues. The V end lost 7 bases, the J end lost 3 bases, and 18 bases lay between the germline ends. Looked up from germline, CDR1 is SGHTA and CDR2 is FQGNSA. The CDR3 loop reads CASTPIGGTDYGYTF. CDR3 nucleotide sequence: TGTGCCAGCACCCCCATTGGTGGGACGGACTATGGCTACACCTTC.

In this sample, this clonotype turned up a few times. The rearrangement links TRBV4-1 to TRBJ1-5; D is unclear. In germline, CDR1 is MGHRA, CDR2 YSYEKL. Trimming shortened V by 4 bases and J by 0 bases, and 7 bases separated the two germline ends. This CDR3 spans 14 amino acids. The CDR3 nucleotides are TGCGCCAGCAGCCGCCTCAATAGCAATCAGCCCCAGCATTTT. It encodes CASSRLNSNQPQHF.

V usage is TRBV30 and J usage is TRBJ2-2; a possible D gene is TRBD2 (5 bases). The germline V and J ends were trimmed by 3 bases and 0 bases, with 20 bases remaining between them. CDR3 length: 18 residues. Germline V gives CDR1 GTSNPN, CDR2 SVGIG (reference sequence). The CDR3 DNA reads as TGTGCCTGGAGGCCAGGACCTACCCAGAGGGCGAACACCGGGGAGCTGTTTTTT. This translates into CAWRPGPTQRANTGELFF.

This clonotype was seen only a few times. The gene calls are TRBV4-1 and TRBJ1-5, with D possibly matching TRBD1 (6 bases). The CDR3 totals 15 residues. The germline V gene encodes CDR1 MGHRA and CDR2 YSYEKL. Trimming stripped 0 bases from V and 4 bases from J, with 10 bases between. The CDR3 reads CASSQEDSINQPQHF. The CDR3 coding sequence is TGCGCCAGCAGCCAAGAGGACAGCATTAATCAGCCCCAGCATTTT.

This chain joins TRBV12-3 or TRBV12-4 and TRBJ2-1; no definite D call. The CDR3 loop spans 12 amino acids. V shed 2 bases and J shed 6 bases, with 5 bases lying between them. The chain's CDR3 is CASSLFPNEQFF. The CDR3 region has the DNA TGTGCCAGCAGTTTATTCCCCAATGAGCAGTTCTTC.

There are a few counts of this clonotype. V usage is TRBV25-1 and J usage is TRBJ1-4; tentative D call: TRBD1 (6 bases). The length of the CDR3 is 14 residues. In germline, CDR1 is MGHDK, CDR2 SYGVNS. V was clipped by 6 bases and J by 9 bases, with 17 bases between them. The CDR3 is CASSRTEERQKLFF. In DNA form, the CDR3 reads TGTGCCAGCAGCCGGACAGAGGAAAGGCAAAAACTGTTTTTT.

This clonotype has just a few counts. The chain is built from TRBV12-3 or TRBV12-4 and TRBJ1-5; D unclear. This CDR3 has 14 residues. V was cut by 6 bases and J by 10 bases, with 19 bases left in between. CDR3 sequence reads: CASSPGLVAGPQHF. The DNA for the CDR3 is TGTGCCAGCAGCCCTGGACTAGTAGCTGGTCCCCAGCATTTT.

V usage is TRBV5-1 and J usage is TRBJ1-6, with a weak D call TRBD1 (6 bases). The CDR3 totals 18 residues. Trimming took 1 base from V and 0 from J, leaving 14 bases between them. The germline V gene has CDR1 SGHRS and CDR2 YFSETQ. CDR3 bases: TGCGCCAGCAGCTTGTGGCCTCAGGGGACCTCCTATAATTCACCCCTCCACTTT. Residues: CASSLWPQGTSYNSPLHF.

The sample holds a few counts of this clonotype. The chain links TRBV7-9 to TRBJ2-7, with D perhaps TRBD1 or TRBD2 (5 bases each). Trimming cost V 3 bases and J 2 bases, with 11 bases left between them. Germline CDR1 SEHNR, CDR2 FQNEAQ (reference sequence). The CDR3 extends over 14 amino acids. CDR3: CASSFYQGPYEQYF. The CDR3 coding sequence is TGTGCCAGCAGCTTCTATCAGGGACCCTACGAGCAGTACTTC.

V usage is TRBV15 and J usage is TRBJ2-1; D possibly corresponds to TRBD2 (6 bases). The length of the CDR3 is 17 residues. Germline CDR1 LNHNV, CDR2 YYDKDF (reference sequence). V was shortened by 4 bases and J by 3 bases, with 19 bases between the two germline ends. The CDR3 region is CATSNPAVWGDYNEQFF. In DNA form, the CDR3 reads TGTGCCACCAGCAATCCGGCGGTTTGGGGGGACTACAATGAGCAGTTCTTC.

This clonotype was observed many times. The V and J genes are TRBV25-1 and TRBJ2-7; 8 nucleotides agree with TRBD1. CDR1 and CDR2 from the germline V gene are MGHDK and SYGVNS. V shed 6 bases and J 2 bases; nucleotides not matched to a gene: 6. The CDR3 is 14 residues long. CDR3 DNA: TGTGCCAGCAGCGATCAGGGGGCTACCTACGAGCAGTACTTC. Protein: CASSDQGATYEQYF.

Turning to this clonotype: The junction departs from germline at one end; a sequencing error may be responsible. The chain links TRBV7-6 to TRBJ2-5; 12 nucleotides match TRBD2. Germline CDR1 SGHVS, CDR2 FNYEAQ. This CDR3 spans 15 amino acids. The DNA for the CDR3 is TGTGCCAGCGGCGTGACTAGCGGGGGAACAGAGACCCCGTACTTC. It translates to CASGVTSGGTETPYF.

In this sample, this clonotype turned up a few times. V and J are TRBV18 and TRBJ2-6, with 7 bases identical to TRBD1. Germline V lookup: CDR1 KGHSH, CDR2 LQKENI. Trimming cost V 3 bases and J 0 bases; bases outside gene matches: 5. The CDR3 is 17 amino acids. CDR3 coding DNA: TGTGCCAGCTCACCCTGGGACAGCGACTCTGGGGCCAACGTCCTGACTTTC. Protein: CASSPWDSDSGANVLTF.

This clonotype was observed a handful of times. This CDR3 reads CASSLGSRNEKLFF. DNA of the CDR3: TGTGCCAGCAGCTTAGGGTCCCGAAATGAAAAACTGTTTTTT. The gene calls are TRBV7-6 and TRBJ1-4; D is unresolved. The CDR3 totals 14 residues. Germline V gives CDR1 SGHVS, CDR2 FNYEAQ. V lost 1 base and J lost 5, with 8 bases in between.

The CDR3 protein is CSARKSGGAWETQYF. The CDR3 bases are TGCAGTGCTAGAAAAAGCGGGGGGGCTTGGGAGACCCAGTACTTC. The V call is TRBV20-1, the J call TRBJ2-5; 10 bases line up with TRBD2. Germline assignment: CDR1 DFQATT and CDR2 SNEGSKA (reference sequence). The CDR3 is 15 residues long. V lost 2 bases to trimming and J lost 5 bases; unmatched junction nucleotides: 8.

This chain links TRBV7-2 with TRBJ1-5, with D hard to call. Trimming took off 1 base at V and 7 bases at J, with 11 bases between the two ends. Germline CDR1 SGHTA, CDR2 FQGNSA. There are 14 residues in the CDR3. CDR3 amino acids: CASSLGSWIQPQHF. In nucleotides, the CDR3 is TGTGCCAGCAGCTTAGGAAGTTGGATCCAGCCCCAGCATTTT.

This clonotype was seen more than once but under ten times. The CDR3 coding sequence is TGTGCCAGCAGCTTACAAGGGGTCAGGAACAATGAGCAGTTCTTC. Its translation is CASSLQGVRNNEQFF. The chain links TRBV7-2 to TRBJ2-1; possibly TRBD1 for D (5 bases). This CDR3 is built from 15 residues. V was cut by 2 bases and J by 5 bases, with 13 bases left in between. Germline V lookup: CDR1 SGHTA, CDR2 FQGNSA.

In this sample, this clonotype turned up a few times. The rearrangement links TRBV7-2 to TRBJ1-5, with no clear D. V shed 5 bases and J shed 5 bases, with 13 bases lying between them. This CDR3 is built from 14 residues. Germline CDR1 SGHTA, CDR2 FQGNSA. CDR3 nucleotide sequence: TGTGCCAGCAGCCCAGGTGAACGGGATCAGCCCCAGCATTTT. It codes for CASSPGERDQPQHF. The full variable domain, rest sourced from reference TRBV7-2 and TRBJ1-5, is GAGVSQSPSNKVTEKGKDVELRCDPISGHTALYWYRQSLGQGLEFLIYFQGNSAPDKSGLPSDRFSAERTGGSVSTLTIQRTQQEDSAVYLCASSPGERDQPQHFGDGTRLSIL.

In DNA form, the CDR3 reads TGTGCCAGCACAGGGGTTGGTAACGAGCAGTACGTC. It translates to CASTGVGNEQYV. The genes are TRBV6-1 and TRBJ2-7; D is perhaps TRBD1 (6 bases). Germline V lookup: CDR1 MNHNS, CDR2 SASEGT. The CDR3 length is 12 residues. V shed 7 bases and J shed 5 bases, with 12 bases lying between them.

This clonotype was detected many times. The CDR3 is CASRLGRREKLFF. The CDR3 region has the DNA TGTGCCTCGCGGTTGGGGAGGCGTGAAAAACTGTTTTTT. The chain joins TRBV6-5 to TRBJ1-4; D is unresolved. V shed 11 bases and J shed 7 bases, with 17 bases lying between them. This CDR3 spans 13 amino acids. CDR1 and CDR2 from the germline V gene are MNHEY and SVGAGI.

This clonotype has just a few counts. The V gene is TRBV6-6, the J gene TRBJ1-1; possibly TRBD1 for D (5 bases). Germline V gene sequence: CDR1 MNHNY, CDR2 SVGAGI (reference sequence). The CDR3 length is 13 residues. Trimming shortened V by 2 bases and J by 7 bases, and 11 bases separated the two germline ends. The CDR3 spells CASSYVRDGEAFF. The DNA for the CDR3 is TGTGCCAGCAGTTACGTCCGGGACGGTGAAGCTTTCTTT.

At least ten counts were recorded for this clonotype. The rearrangement uses TRBV5-4 and TRBJ2-1; D is tentatively TRBD1 or TRBD2 (6 bases each). V was clipped by 9 bases and J by 4 bases, with 23 bases between them. The CDR3 totals 16 residues. Germline-derived CDR1 and CDR2 are SGHNT and YYREEE (reference sequence). CDR3 sequence: CATRALGGLGYNEQFF. CDR3 sequence (DNA): TGTGCCACTAGAGCGTTGGGGGGCCTGGGGTACAATGAGCAGTTCTTC.

The chain carries TRBV6-5 and TRBJ2-1; D is tentatively TRBD1 or TRBD2 (6 bases each). The CDR3 is made up of 14 amino acids. The ends were cut back, 2 bases at V and 10 bases at J, with 15 bases in the middle. Germline V gene data show CDR1 as MNHEY and CDR2 as SVGAGI. In nucleotides, the CDR3 is TGTGCCAGCAGTTACGGGGGGCCCTTGGGGGAGCAGTTCTTC. Protein sequence: CASSYGGPLGEQFF.

The chain recombines TRBV20-1 with TRBJ2-7; 8 bases align to TRBD2. Looked up from germline, CDR1 is DFQATT and CDR2 is SNEGSKA (reference sequence). Losses at the gene ends were 2 bases for V and 4 bases for J; bases not matched to a gene: 7. This CDR3 is 14 amino acids long. CDR3: CSARRGGNSYEQYV. CDR3 nucleotides: TGCAGTGCTAGACGGGGGGGCAACTCGTACGAGCAGTACGTC.

About this clonotype: One end of the junction varies from germline; a read error may be responsible. V and J are TRBV19 and TRBJ1-1; D perhaps matches TRBD1 (5 bases). The CDR3 has 17 amino acids. The germline V gene encodes CDR1 LNHDA and CDR2 SQIVND (reference sequence). The DNA of the CDR3 is TGTGCCAGTAAAGGATTAGGGGAATTCGGGTTGAACACTGAAGTTTTCTTT. Encoded protein: CASKGLGEFGLNTEVFF. Looking up the rest from reference TRBV19 and TRBJ1-1 gives the full variable domain: DGGITQSPKYLFRKEGQNVTLSCEQNLNHDAMYWYRQDPGQGLRLIYYSQIVNDFQKGDIAEGYSVSREKKESFPLTVTSAQKNPTAFYLCASKGLGEFGLNTEVFFGQGTRLTVV.